The next 15 T cell receptor beta chains were all read from a single sample in a study of blood T cell repertoires in COVID-19. Generated by immunoSEQ multiplex PCR, the TCRdb table keeps only in-frame clones and is missing some. This sample carries nearly 350,000 clones, approximately 87% of them seen once, and the ten largest clones take over 6%. The material sequenced was peripheral blood. These TCRs come from a woman aged 45 to 65 with COVID-19, enrolled during active disease.

The CDR3 bases are TGTGCCAGCAGCCTTGAACTAGACCAGGTCGTGCGGTTCTTC. It yields the protein CASSLELDQVVRFF. The chain joins TRBV7-2 to TRBJ2-1; weak D call: TRBD2 (5 bases). V shed 5 bases and J shed 15 bases, with 23 bases lying between them. The V gene's germline CDR1 is SGHTA and CDR2 FQGNSA. This CDR3 contains 14 residues.

V usage is TRBV4-1 and J usage is TRBJ1-2, with TRBD1 matching 10 bases. The CDR3 is 15 residues long. V dropped 0 bases and J dropped 6; count of bases not matched to a gene: 4. The germline CDR1 and CDR2 sequences are MGHRA and YSYEKL. Here the CDR3 reads CASSQEGDRGHGYTF. CDR3 nucleotide sequence: TGCGCCAGCAGCCAAGAAGGGGACAGGGGCCATGGCTACACCTTC.

This chain joins TRBV18 and TRBJ1-2; no firm D call. The CDR3 contains 14 residues. The germline V gene encodes CDR1 KGHSH and CDR2 LQKENI. V was clipped by 3 bases and J by 2 bases, with 10 bases between them. In nucleotides, the CDR3 is TGTGCCAGCTCACCTACAACGGAGAACTATGGCTACACCTTC. Translation gives CASSPTTENYGYTF. The full variable domain, rest sourced from reference TRBV18 and TRBJ1-2, is NAGVMQNPRHLVRRRGQEARLRCSPMKGHSHVYWYRQLPEEGLKFMVYLQKENIIDESGMPKERFSAEFPKEGPSILRIQQVVRGDSAAYFCASSPTTENYGYTFGSGTRLTVV.

The chain recombines TRBV6-5 with TRBJ1-5; D perhaps matches TRBD1 (6 bases). The germline V and J ends were trimmed by 8 bases and 2 bases, with 13 bases remaining between them. Germline V lookup: CDR1 MNHEY, CDR2 SVGAGI. This CDR3 has 14 residues. The CDR3 DNA follows: TGTGCCAGCTCCAAACAGGGAGGCAATCAGCCCCAGCATTTT. This encodes CASSKQGGNQPQHF.

CDR3 loop: CASRGPVELFF. For the CDR3, the DNA is TGTGCCAGCAGGGGCCCAGTGGAGCTGTTTTTT. V gene TRBV6-5 combines with J gene TRBJ2-2; D gene uncertain. Germline V CDR1 and CDR2: MNHEY, SVGAGI. CDR3 size: 11 residues. The germline V and J ends were trimmed by 6 bases and 10 bases, with 9 bases remaining between them.

This chain joins TRBV7-9 and TRBJ2-7, with TRBD1 as a possible D gene (5 bases). V lost 5 bases, J lost 6 bases, and 14 bases lay in between. CDR1 SEHNR and CDR2 FQNEAQ come from the germline V gene (reference sequence). The CDR3 is 13 amino acids. The CDR3 protein is CASSGTGYGEQYF. DNA of the CDR3: TGTGCCAGCAGCGGAACAGGTTATGGCGAGCAGTACTTC.

V and J are TRBV5-1 and TRBJ1-2; 7 nucleotides agree with TRBD1. CDR3 size: 13 residues. The V and J ends lost 4 bases and 7 bases, in that order; junction bases with no gene match: 7. Germline V gene lookup returns CDR1 SGHRS and CDR2 YFSETQ. The CDR3 DNA sequence: TGCGCCAGCAGCACCCGACAGGGCCCTGGCTACACCTTC. This gives the protein CASSTRQGPGYTF.

The CDR3 here is CASSLVGGRSYNEQFF. CDR3 nucleotide sequence: TGCGCCAGCAGCTTGGTTGGGGGCCGATCCTACAATGAGCAGTTCTTC. V usage is TRBV5-1 and J usage is TRBJ2-1, with D possibly matching TRBD1 (6 bases). The CDR3 is 16 amino acids. Trimming removed 0 bases at V and 1 base at J, with 11 bases between. Germline lookup yields CDR1 SGHRS and CDR2 YFSETQ.

Note on this clone: The identical CDR3 is also encoded by other nucleotide sequences in the sample. V is TRBV29-1 and J is TRBJ1-6; possibly TRBD1 for D (5 bases). The V and J ends lost 6 bases and 4 bases respectively, with 10 bases between them. The CDR3 runs to 13 residues. Germline V gene sequence: CDR1 SQVTM, CDR2 ANQGSEA. CDR3 sequence reads: CSVAGTYNSPLHF. The CDR3 DNA sequence: TGCAGCGTGGCCGGGACTTATAATTCACCCCTCCACTTT.

The chain employs TRBV12-2 and TRBJ1-1. TRBV12-2 is a recognized pseudogene. CDR3 size: 15 residues. CDR3 in amino acids: CASRLSGTRNTEAFF. The CDR3 bases are TGTGCAAGTCGCTTGTCAGGGACTAGGAACACTGAAGCTTTCTTT.

This clone occurred once. This sequence joins TRBV6-5 and TRBJ1-2; D may be TRBD1 (5 bases). The CDR3 extends over 12 amino acids. V was pared by 4 bases and J by 7 bases, with 10 bases between. In germline, CDR1 is MNHEY, CDR2 SVGAGI. The chain's CDR3 is CASSSGLRGYTF. CDR3 nucleotides: TGTGCCAGCAGTTCAGGGCTTCGTGGCTACACCTTC.

The J gene is TRBJ1-2, the V gene TRBV6-1; D perhaps matches TRBD1 (5 bases). Trimming took off 1 base at V and 3 bases at J, with 12 bases between the two ends. Germline CDR1 and CDR2: MNHNS and SASEGT. This CDR3 comprises 15 residues. The CDR3 DNA reads TGTGCCAGCAGTGAAGAACCCGACAGCTACTATGGCTACACCTTC. This codes for CASSEEPDSYYGYTF.

CDR3 DNA sequence: TGTGCCTGGAGTGCAAACAGGGGGCTCGGAGAGACCCAGTACTTC. Translated, it gives CAWSANRGLGETQYF. The rearrangement joins TRBV30 to TRBJ2-5; 9 bases are a match to TRBD1. Germline CDR1 and CDR2: GTSNPN and SVGIG (reference sequence). The CDR3 is 15 residues long. Trimming cost V 1 base and J 4 bases; bases outside gene matches: 7.

This chain joins TRBV5-1 and TRBJ2-1, with D possibly being TRBD1 (5 bases). The germline CDR1 and CDR2 sequences are SGHRS and YFSETQ. This CDR3 contains 18 residues. Between the trimmed V and J ends, which lost 3 bases and 0 bases, there was a span of 19 bases. Here the CDR3 DNA reads TGCGCCAGCAGCTCACCTATAACAGGCTCCAGCTCCTACAATGAGCAGTTCTTC. It encodes CASSSPITGSSSYNEQFF.

This chain links TRBV30 with TRBJ1-5; 7 nucleotides line up with TRBD1. With V trimmed by 3 bases and J by 3 bases, 5 bases remained unmatched. This CDR3 has 14 residues. Germline lookup yields CDR1 GTSNPN and CDR2 SVGIG (reference sequence). The CDR3 loop is CAWSKDRVNQPQHF. CDR3 bases: TGTGCCTGGAGCAAAGACAGGGTCAATCAGCCCCAGCATTTT.